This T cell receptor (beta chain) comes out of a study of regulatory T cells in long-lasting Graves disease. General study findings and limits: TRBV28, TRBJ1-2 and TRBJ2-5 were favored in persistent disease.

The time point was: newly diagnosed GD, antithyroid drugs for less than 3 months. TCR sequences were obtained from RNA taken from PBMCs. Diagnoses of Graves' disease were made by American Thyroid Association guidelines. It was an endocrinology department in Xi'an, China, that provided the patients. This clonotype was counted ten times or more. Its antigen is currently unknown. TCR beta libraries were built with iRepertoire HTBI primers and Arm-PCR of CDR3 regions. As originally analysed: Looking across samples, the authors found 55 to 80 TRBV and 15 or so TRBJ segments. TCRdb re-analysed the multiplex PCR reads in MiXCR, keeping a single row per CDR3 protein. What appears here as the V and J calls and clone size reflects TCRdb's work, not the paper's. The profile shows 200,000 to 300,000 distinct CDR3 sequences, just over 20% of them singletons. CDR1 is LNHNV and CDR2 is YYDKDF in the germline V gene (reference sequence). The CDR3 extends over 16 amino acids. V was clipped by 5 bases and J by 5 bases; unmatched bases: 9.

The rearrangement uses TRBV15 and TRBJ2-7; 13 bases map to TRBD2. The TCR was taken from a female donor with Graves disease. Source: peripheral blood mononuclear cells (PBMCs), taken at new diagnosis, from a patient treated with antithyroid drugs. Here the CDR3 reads CATSFTSGRAGHEQYF. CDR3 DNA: TGTGCCACCAGCTTTACTAGCGGGAGGGCCGGCCACGAGCAGTACTTC.